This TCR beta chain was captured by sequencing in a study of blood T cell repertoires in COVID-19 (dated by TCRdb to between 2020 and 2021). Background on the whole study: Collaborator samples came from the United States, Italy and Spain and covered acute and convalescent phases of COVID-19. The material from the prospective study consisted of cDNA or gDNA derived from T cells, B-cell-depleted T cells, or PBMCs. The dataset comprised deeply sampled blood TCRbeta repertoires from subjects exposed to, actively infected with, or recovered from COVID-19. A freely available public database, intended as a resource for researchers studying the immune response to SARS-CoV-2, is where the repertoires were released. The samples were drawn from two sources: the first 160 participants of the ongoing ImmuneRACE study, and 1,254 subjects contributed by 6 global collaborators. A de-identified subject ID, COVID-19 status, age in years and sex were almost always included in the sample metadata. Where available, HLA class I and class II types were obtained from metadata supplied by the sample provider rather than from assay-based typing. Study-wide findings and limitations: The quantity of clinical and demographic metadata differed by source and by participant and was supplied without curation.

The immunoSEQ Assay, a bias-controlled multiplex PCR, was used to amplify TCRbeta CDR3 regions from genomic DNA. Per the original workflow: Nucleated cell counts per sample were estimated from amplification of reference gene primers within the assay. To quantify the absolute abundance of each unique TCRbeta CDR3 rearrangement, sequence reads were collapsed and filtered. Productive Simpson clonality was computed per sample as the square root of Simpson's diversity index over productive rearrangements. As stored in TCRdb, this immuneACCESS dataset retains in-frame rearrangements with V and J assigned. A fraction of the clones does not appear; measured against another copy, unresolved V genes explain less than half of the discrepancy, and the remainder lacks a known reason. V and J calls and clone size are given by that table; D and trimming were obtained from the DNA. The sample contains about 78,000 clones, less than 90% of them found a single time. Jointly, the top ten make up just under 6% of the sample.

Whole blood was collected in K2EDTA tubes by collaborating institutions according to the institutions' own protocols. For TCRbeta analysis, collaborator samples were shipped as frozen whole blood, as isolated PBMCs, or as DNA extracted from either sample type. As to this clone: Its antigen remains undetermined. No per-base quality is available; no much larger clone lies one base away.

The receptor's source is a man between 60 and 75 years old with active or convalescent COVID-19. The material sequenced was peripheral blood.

The CDR3 reads CASSSRTTSYEQYF. Read as DNA, the sequence is TGTGCCAGCAGTTCCAGGACAACTTCCTACGAGCAGTACTTC. This sequence uses TRBV6-6 and TRBJ2-7; a weak D assignment points to TRBD1 (5 bases agree). CDR1 and CDR2, looked up from the germline V gene (reference sequence), are MNHNY and SVGAGI. The germline ends are 11 bases apart after V is trimmed by 4 bases and J by 1 base. Inclusive of the bounding cysteine and phenylalanine, the CDR3 is 14 residues long. Only CDR3 DNA remains: 42 bases, in frame from the first base.